This entry describes one T cell receptor (beta chain). The method was immunoSEQ multiplex PCR; TCRdb's version includes in-frame clones alone and lacks a portion of them. This repertoire shows approximately 230,000 clones, roughly 80% found once; its top ten account for approximately 4.9%. These data belong to a study of blood T cell repertoires in COVID-19. Study-wide background: Spain, Italy and the United States supplied samples that represented acute and convalescent COVID-19. In each case, the material was cDNA or gDNA derived from T cells, B-cell-depleted T cells, or PBMCs.

The clonotype originates from a woman aged 80 or over with active or convalescent COVID-19. Material: peripheral blood.

For the CDR3, the DNA is TGCGCCAGCAGCTTTAGCGGACCTAGCTCCTACAATGAGCAGTTCTTC. Protein sequence: CASSFSGPSSYNEQFF. The V call is TRBV5-1, the J call TRBJ2-1; D is possibly TRBD2 (6 bases). CDR3 size: 16 residues. CDR1 is SGHRS and CDR2 is YFSETQ in the germline V gene. V was cut by 2 bases and J by 0 bases, with 12 bases left in between.